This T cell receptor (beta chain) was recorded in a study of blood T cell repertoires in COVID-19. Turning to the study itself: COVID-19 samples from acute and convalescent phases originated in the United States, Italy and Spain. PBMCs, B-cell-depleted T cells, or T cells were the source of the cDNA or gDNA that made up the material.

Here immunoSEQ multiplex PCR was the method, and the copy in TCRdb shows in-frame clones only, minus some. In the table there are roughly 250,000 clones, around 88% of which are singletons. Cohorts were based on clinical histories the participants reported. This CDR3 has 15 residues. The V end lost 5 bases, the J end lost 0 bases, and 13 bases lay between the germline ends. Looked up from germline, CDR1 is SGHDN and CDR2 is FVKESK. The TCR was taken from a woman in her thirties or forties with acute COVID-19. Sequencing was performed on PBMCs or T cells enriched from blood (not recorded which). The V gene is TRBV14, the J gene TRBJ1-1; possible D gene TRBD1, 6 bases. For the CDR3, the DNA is TGTGCCAGCAGCTCGCTGGGGGCCATGAACACTGAAGCTTTCTTT. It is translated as CASSSLGAMNTEAFF. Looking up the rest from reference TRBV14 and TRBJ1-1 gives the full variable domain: EAGVTQFPSHSVIEKGQTVTLRCDPISGHDNLYWYRRVMGKEIKFLLHFVKESKQDESGMPNNRFLAERTGGTYSTLKVQPAELEDSGVYFCASSSLGAMNTEAFFGQGTRLTVV.